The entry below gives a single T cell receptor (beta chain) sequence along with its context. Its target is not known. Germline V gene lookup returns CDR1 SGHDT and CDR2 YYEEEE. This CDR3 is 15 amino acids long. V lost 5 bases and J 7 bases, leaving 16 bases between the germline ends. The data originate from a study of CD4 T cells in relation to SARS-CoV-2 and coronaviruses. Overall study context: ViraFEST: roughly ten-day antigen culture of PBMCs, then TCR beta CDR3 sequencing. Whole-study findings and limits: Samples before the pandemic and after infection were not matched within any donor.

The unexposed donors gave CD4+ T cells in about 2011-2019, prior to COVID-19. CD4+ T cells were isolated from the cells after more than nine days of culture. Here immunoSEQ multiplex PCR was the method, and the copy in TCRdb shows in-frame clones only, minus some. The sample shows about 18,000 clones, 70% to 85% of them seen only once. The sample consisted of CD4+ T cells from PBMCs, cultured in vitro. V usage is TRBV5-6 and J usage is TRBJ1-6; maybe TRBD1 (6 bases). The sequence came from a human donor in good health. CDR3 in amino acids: CASRRWLGGNSPLHF. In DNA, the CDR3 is TGTGCCAGCAGAAGGTGGTTAGGGGGGAATTCACCCCTCCACTTT.